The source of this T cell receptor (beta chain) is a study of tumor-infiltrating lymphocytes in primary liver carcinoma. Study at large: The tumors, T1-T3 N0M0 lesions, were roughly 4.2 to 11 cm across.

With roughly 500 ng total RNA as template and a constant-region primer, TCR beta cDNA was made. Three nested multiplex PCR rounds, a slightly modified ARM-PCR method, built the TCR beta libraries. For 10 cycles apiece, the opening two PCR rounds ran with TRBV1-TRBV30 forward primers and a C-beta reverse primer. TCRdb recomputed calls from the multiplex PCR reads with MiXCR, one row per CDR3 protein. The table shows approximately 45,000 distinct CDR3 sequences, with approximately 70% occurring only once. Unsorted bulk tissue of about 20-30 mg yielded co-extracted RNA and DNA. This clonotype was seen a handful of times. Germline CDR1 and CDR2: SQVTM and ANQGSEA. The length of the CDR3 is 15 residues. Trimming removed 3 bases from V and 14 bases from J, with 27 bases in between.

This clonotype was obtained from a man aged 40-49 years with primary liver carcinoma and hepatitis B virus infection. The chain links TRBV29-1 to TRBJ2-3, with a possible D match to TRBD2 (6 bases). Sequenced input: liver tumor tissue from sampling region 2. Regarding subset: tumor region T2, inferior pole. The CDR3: CSVEGGTGITDMRYF. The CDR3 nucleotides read TGCAGCGTTGAGGGCGGGACCGGCATCACAGATATGCGGTATTTT.